This T cell receptor beta chain was captured in a study of T cell clonality in common variable immunodeficiency. Study results and caveats: TCRbeta clonality was increased in CVID versus healthy controls. Reportedly, TCR beta sequences from common variable immunodeficiency showed fewer deletions and N-nucleotide insertions. Compared with controls, CVID subjects had fewer shared TCRbeta clones.

CDR1 and CDR2 from the germline V gene are LNHDA and SQIVND (reference sequence). V lost 6 bases and J 6 bases, leaving 20 bases between the germline ends. The CDR3 runs to 15 residues. Blood came from CVID subjects not ill and not taking immunomodulatory or immunosuppressive medication. Remarks on this clone: Its antigen is undetermined. The observed sequence ends 3 residues before the CDR3 terminus, with the missing tail filled in from the germline J gene.

Sequencing input was equivalent genomic DNA from CVID and controls. The table came from immunoSEQ multiplex PCR; TCRdb's copy has only in-frame clones and leaves some out. The sample lists fewer than 30,000 clones, none appearing once, the ten largest making up roughly 27%. This sequence joins TRBV19 and TRBJ1-1, with D possibly matching TRBD1 (6 bases). Sequenced input: peripheral blood mononuclear cells. This TCR was recovered from a human donor with common variable immunodeficiency. CDR3 DNA, as far as it was read: TGTGCCAGTAGCAGTCACAGGGCCAGGAGCGCTGAA. This encodes CASSSHRARSAE. The complete CDR3 reads CASSSHRARSAEAFF.